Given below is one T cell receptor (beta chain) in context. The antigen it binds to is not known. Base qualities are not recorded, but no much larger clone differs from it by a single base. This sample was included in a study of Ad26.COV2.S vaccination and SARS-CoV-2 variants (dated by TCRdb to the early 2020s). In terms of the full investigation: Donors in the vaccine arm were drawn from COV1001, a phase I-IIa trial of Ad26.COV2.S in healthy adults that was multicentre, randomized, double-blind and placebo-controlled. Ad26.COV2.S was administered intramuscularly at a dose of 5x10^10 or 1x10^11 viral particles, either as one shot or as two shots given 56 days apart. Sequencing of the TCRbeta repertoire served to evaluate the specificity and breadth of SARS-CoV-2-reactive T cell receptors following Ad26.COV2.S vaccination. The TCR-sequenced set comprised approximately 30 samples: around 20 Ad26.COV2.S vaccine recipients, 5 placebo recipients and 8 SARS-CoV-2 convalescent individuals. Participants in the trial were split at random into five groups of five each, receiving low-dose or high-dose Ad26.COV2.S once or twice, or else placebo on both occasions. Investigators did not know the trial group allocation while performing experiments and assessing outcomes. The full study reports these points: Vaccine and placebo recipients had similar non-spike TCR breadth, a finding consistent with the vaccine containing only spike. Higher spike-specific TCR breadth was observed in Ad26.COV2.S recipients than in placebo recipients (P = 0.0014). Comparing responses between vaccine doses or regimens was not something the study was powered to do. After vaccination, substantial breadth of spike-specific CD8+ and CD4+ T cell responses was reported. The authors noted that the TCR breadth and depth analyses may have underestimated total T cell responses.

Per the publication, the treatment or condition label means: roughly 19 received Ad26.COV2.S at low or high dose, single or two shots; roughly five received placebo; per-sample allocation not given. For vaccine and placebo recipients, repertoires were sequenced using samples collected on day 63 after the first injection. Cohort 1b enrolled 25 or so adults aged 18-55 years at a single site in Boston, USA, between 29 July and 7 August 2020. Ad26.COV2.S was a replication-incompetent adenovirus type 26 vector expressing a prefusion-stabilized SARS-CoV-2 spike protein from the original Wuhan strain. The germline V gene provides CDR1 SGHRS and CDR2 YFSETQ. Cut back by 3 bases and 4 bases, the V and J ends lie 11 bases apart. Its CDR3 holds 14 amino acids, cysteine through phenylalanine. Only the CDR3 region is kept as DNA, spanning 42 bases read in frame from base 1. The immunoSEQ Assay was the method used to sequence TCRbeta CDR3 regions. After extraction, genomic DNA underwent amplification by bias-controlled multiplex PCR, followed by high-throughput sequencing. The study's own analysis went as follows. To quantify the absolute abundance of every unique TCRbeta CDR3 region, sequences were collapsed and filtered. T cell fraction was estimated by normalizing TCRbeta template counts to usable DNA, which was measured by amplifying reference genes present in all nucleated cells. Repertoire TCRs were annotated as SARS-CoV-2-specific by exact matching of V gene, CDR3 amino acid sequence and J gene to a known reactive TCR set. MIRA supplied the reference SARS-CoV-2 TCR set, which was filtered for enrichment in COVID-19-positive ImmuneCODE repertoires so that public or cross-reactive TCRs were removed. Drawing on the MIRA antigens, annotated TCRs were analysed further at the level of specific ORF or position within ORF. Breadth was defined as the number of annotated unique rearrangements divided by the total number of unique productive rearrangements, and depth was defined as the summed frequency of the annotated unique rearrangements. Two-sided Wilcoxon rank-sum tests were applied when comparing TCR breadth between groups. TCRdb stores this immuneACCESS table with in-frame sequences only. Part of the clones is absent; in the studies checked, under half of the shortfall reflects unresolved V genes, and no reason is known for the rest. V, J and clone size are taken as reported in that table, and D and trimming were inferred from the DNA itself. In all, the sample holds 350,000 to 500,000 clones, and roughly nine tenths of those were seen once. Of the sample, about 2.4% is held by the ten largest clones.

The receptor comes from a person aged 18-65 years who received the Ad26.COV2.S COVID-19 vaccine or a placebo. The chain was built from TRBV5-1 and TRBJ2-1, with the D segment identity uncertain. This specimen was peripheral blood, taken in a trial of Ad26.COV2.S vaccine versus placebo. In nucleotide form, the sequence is TGCGCCAGCAGCTCGGACCCATCATACAATGAGCAGTTCTTC. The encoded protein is CASSSDPSYNEQFF.